This is a list of T cell receptor beta chains from one sample in a study of blood T cell repertoires in COVID-19. Measured with immunoSEQ multiplex PCR; TCRdb has only the in-frame clones, and not every one. The sample lists roughly 69,000 clones; approximately 78% were seen once. Sequencing used PBMCs or T cells enriched from blood (not recorded which). These receptor sequences come from a woman in her forties with acute COVID-19. CDR3s include the opening cysteine and the closing phenylalanine or tryptophan. Fields, in order: J gene, clone size, D gene, V gene, CDR3 protein, CDR3 DNA. The D gene is left open where the match is weak. Part of the rows lack a size; the others show once, few, many or a class for expanded clones.

>TRBJ1-2|few|.|TRBV21-1
CASSNQGQTNYGYTF
TGTGCCAGCAGCAACCAGGGACAGACTAACTATGGCTACACCTTC
>TRBJ1-2|.|.|TRBV5-4
CASSLNRAGYTF
TGTGCCAGCAGCTTAAACAGGGCCGGCTACACCTTC
>TRBJ1-6|.|TRBD1|TRBV28
CASSSRDRSSYNSPLHF
TGTGCCAGCAGTTCTCGGGACAGAAGCTCCTATAATTCACCCCTCCACTTT
>TRBJ1-2|.|TRBD1|TRBV28
CASSFGTGRNTF
TGTGCCAGCAGTTTTGGGACAGGGCGGAACACCTTC
>TRBJ2-3|.|.|TRBV5-4
CASSVQGTSTDTQYF
TGTGCCAGCAGCGTACAGGGAACTAGCACAGATACGCAGTATTTT
>TRBJ2-3|.|TRBD2|TRBV6-4
CASSDSLAGDTDTQYF
TGTGCCAGCAGTGACTCACTAGCGGGAGATACAGATACGCAGTATTTT
>TRBJ2-7|.|.|TRBV5-6
CASHPWQVRYEQYF
TGTGCCAGCCACCCCTGGCAGGTTAGGTACGAGCAGTACTTC
>TRBJ1-4|.|TRBD1|TRBV12-3/TRBV12-4
CASRTRTGGPLFF
TGTGCCAGCAGAACAAGGACAGGGGGCCCACTGTTTTTT
>TRBJ2-7|.|.|TRBV27
CASSWGETGIYEQYF
TGTGCCAGCAGTTGGGGCGAGACAGGTATCTACGAGCAGTACTTC
>TRBJ2-5|.|TRBD1|TRBV10-3
CAISEDDRGSILYF
TGTGCCATCAGTGAAGATGACAGGGGAAGTATTCTGTACTTC
>TRBJ1-2|.|.|TRBV19
CASSIPGKPYGYTF
TGTGCCAGTAGTATCCCGGGGAAGCCCTATGGCTACACCTTC
>TRBJ1-2|few|.|TRBV6-1
CASTERGGGYTF
TGTGCCAGCACTGAAAGGGGCGGTGGCTACACCTTC
>TRBJ2-3|once|TRBD1|TRBV4-2
CASSQGTGTDTQYF
TGTGCCAGCAGCCAAGGGACAGGGACAGATACGCAGTATTTT
>TRBJ1-1|.|.|TRBV28
CASSLLGLEAFF
TGTGCCAGCAGTTTACTCGGGTTAGAAGCTTTCTTT
>TRBJ2-3|.|TRBD1|TRBV28
CASTARDRGNTDTQYF
TGTGCCAGCACCGCCCGGGACAGGGGAAACACAGATACGCAGTATTTT
>TRBJ2-3|.|TRBD2|TRBV10-1
CASSEIRGLATDTQYF
TGCGCCAGCAGTGAGATCCGGGGACTAGCGACAGATACGCAGTATTTT
>TRBJ2-7|.|TRBD2|TRBV7-6
CASSPPASGRTYEQYF
TGTGCCAGCAGCCCGCCAGCTAGCGGGAGGACCTACGAGCAGTACTTC
>TRBJ2-7|.|.|TRBV9
CASSPADGEFYEQYF
TGTGCCAGCAGCCCCGCGGACGGGGAGTTCTACGAGCAGTACTTC
>TRBJ1-4|.|.|TRBV6-5
CASRPQGMVGEKLFF
TGTGCCAGCAGACCGCAGGGAATGGTGGGAGAAAAACTGTTTTTT
>TRBJ2-7|.|TRBD1|TRBV5-8
CASSWTGVEQYF
TGTGCCAGCAGCTGGACAGGGGTCGAGCAGTACTTC
>TRBJ2-7|once|.|TRBV28
CASIWRGGLSYEQYF
TGTGCCAGCATTTGGAGGGGCGGCCTATCCTACGAGCAGTACTTC
>TRBJ1-5|.|.|TRBV6-1
CASSERTANQPQHF
TGTGCCAGCAGTGAACGGACAGCTAATCAGCCCCAGCATTTT
>TRBJ2-2|.|.|TRBV27
CASSPRPGTGELFF
TGTGCCAGCAGCCCAAGACCGGGCACCGGGGAGCTGTTTTTT
>TRBJ1-3|.|TRBD1|TRBV7-8
CASKDRENGNTIYF
TGTGCCAGTAAGGACAGGGAAAATGGAAACACCATATATTTT
>TRBJ2-1|.|TRBD2|TRBV7-9
CASSFDPSGTYNEQFF
TGTGCCAGCAGCTTTGACCCTAGCGGGACTTACAATGAGCAGTTCTTC
>TRBJ1-5|.|.|TRBV28
CASSPTRTVDQPQHF
TGTGCCAGCAGTCCAACCCGGACAGTTGATCAGCCCCAGCATTTT
>TRBJ2-7|.|TRBD1|TRBV19
CASSAPTGEVNEQYF
TGTGCCAGTAGTGCGCCGACAGGGGAGGTCAACGAGCAGTACTTC
>TRBJ2-6|.|.|TRBV6-2/TRBV6-3
CASSPSGSVISGANVLTF
TGTGCCAGCAGTCCAAGCGGGTCTGTCATCTCTGGGGCCAACGTCCTGACTTTC
>TRBJ2-7|.|.|TRBV7-2
CASSLDPAGGITNEQYF
TGTGCCAGCAGCTTAGATCCAGCAGGAGGCATAACCAACGAGCAGTACTTC
>TRBJ1-2|.|TRBD1|TRBV2
CASKEQGALNYGYTF
TGTGCCAGCAAAGAACAGGGGGCGCTTAACTATGGCTACACCTTC
>TRBJ1-1|.|.|TRBV19
CASRVRALAEAFF
TGTGCCAGTAGAGTACGAGCTTTGGCTGAAGCTTTCTTT
>TRBJ2-7|.|.|TRBV27
CASSQVEGLSYEQYF
TGTGCCAGCAGCCAAGTGGAGGGGTTATCCTACGAGCAGTACTTC
>TRBJ2-5|.|TRBD1|TRBV29-1
CSVDGTGGAWETQYF
TGCAGCGTCGACGGGACAGGGGGCGCATGGGAGACCCAGTACTTC
>TRBJ1-6|few|TRBD1|TRBV5-1
CASSLDPTGNDGSPLHF
TGCGCCAGCAGCTTGGACCCGACAGGGAATGATGGTTCACCCCTCCACTTT
>TRBJ1-5|.|TRBD1|TRBV10-2
CASRSTGGSNQPQHF
TGCGCCAGCAGAAGTACAGGGGGCTCCAATCAGCCCCAGCATTTT
>TRBJ2-2|medium-sized|TRBD2|TRBV6-4
CASSDGGAGELFF
TGTGCCAGCAGTGACGGGGGGGCCGGGGAGCTGTTTTTT
>TRBJ1-1|.|.|TRBV4-1
CASSPSHGGWNTEAFF
TGCGCCAGCAGCCCAAGTCATGGGGGCTGGAACACTGAAGCTTTCTTT
>TRBJ1-1|.|TRBD1|TRBV7-8
CASSQTRGVVGTEAFF
TGTGCCAGCAGCCAAACCAGGGGGGTAGTCGGGACTGAAGCTTTCTTT
>TRBJ1-5|.|TRBD1|TRBV19
CASSDRGPNQPQHF
TGTGCCAGTAGCGACAGGGGACCCAATCAGCCCCAGCATTTT
>TRBJ2-1|.|.|TRBV5-8
CASSLGVGGTYNEQFF
TGTGCCAGCAGCTTGGGGGTTGGCGGAACCTACAATGAGCAGTTCTTC
>TRBJ1-2|.|.|TRBV5-5
CASTQGLRQNYGYTF
TGTGCCAGCACCCAAGGGTTGAGACAGAACTATGGCTACACCTTC
>TRBJ2-2|few|.|TRBV7-3
CASSFKARTMGTGELFF
TGTGCCAGCAGCTTCAAGGCCCGGACAATGGGTACCGGGGAGCTGTTTTTT
>TRBJ1-6|few|TRBD1|TRBV25-1
CASRPGQESSPLHF
TGTGCCAGCAGACCGGGACAGGAGAGTTCACCCCTCCACTTT
>TRBJ2-2|.|TRBD1|TRBV7-3
CASSARQGDTGELFF
TGTGCCAGCAGCGCACGACAGGGGGACACCGGGGAGCTGTTTTTT
>TRBJ1-5|once|.|TRBV20-1
CSASERASNQPQHF
TGCAGTGCTAGTGAGAGGGCAAGCAATCAGCCCCAGCATTTT